This entry lists 28 T cell receptor beta chains sequenced from one sample in a study of shared clonotypes between healthy human individuals. Only CD45RO-negative cells positively selected for CCR7 counted as naive CD8 cells, so terminally differentiated effector memory CD45RA+ cells were excluded. Using immunoSEQ multiplex PCR, the repertoire was profiled, and TCRdb retains in-frame clones only, with some absent. The sample contains more than 500,000 clones, roughly 96% of which appear only once. The sequencing sample was made of naive CD8+ T cells sorted from blood. The receptors originated from a woman in her 30s in good health.

Remarks on this clone: Other nucleotide sequences in the sample specify the same CDR3. The V call is TRBV5-5, the J call TRBJ1-5; the match to TRBD1 covers 7 bases. Trimming cost V 4 bases and J 1 base; bases outside gene matches: 2. The CDR3 sequence is 14 residues long. CDR1 is SGHKS, CDR2 YYEKEE, per germline (reference sequence). The CDR3 nucleotides read TGTGCCAGCAGCCAGGGACAGAGCAATCAGCCCCAGCATTTT. It is translated as CASSQGQSNQPQHF.

The gene calls are TRBV28 and TRBJ2-3; D not resolved. This CDR3 comprises 14 residues. V lost 3 bases, J lost 1 base, and 8 bases lay in between. The germline V gene has CDR1 MDHEN and CDR2 SYDVKM. The CDR3 coding sequence is TGTGCCAGCAGTTTTTTCGGAGGCACAGATACGCAGTATTTT. Translated: CASSFFGGTDTQYF. Complete variable domain (other parts from reference TRBV28 and TRBJ2-3): DVKVTQSSRYLVKRTGEKVFLECVQDMDHENMFWYRQDPGLGLRLIYFSYDVKMKEKGDIPEGYSVSREKKERFSLILESASTNQTSMYLCASSFFGGTDTQYFGPGTRLTVL.

J is TRBJ2-5 and V is TRBV27; D remains ambiguous. The V end lost 3 bases, the J end lost 4 bases, and 12 bases lay between the germline ends. The CDR3 sequence is 14 residues long. Germline V gene data show CDR1 as MNHEY and CDR2 as SMNVEV (reference sequence). CDR3 residues: CASSFQYGGETQYF. Written as DNA, the CDR3 is TGTGCCAGCAGTTTTCAATATGGTGGAGAGACCCAGTACTTC.

The genes are TRBV30 and TRBJ2-5, with D unclear. The DNA matches TRBJ2-7 better at its end, which makes the J call doubtful. The CDR3 contains 11 residues. CDR1 GTSNPN and CDR2 SVGIG come from the germline V gene (reference sequence). The CDR3 DNA reads as TGTGCCTGGAGTGCCCACTACGAGCAGTACTTC. Translating it yields CAWSAHYEQYF.

The chain couples TRBV11-2 to TRBJ2-5; 10 nucleotides match TRBD2. The germline V gene encodes CDR1 SGHAT and CDR2 FQNNGV. The CDR3 is made up of 16 amino acids. Trimming at V came to 8 bases and at J to 2 bases, leaving 11 bases not matched to a gene. CDR3 sequence reads: CASGRTSGRLQETQYF. The DNA for the CDR3 is TGTGCCAGCGGGAGGACTAGCGGACGCTTGCAAGAGACCCAGTACTTC.

The chain couples TRBV7-9 to TRBJ1-4; no clear D gene. CDR1 is SEHNR and CDR2 is FQNEAQ in the germline V gene (reference sequence). V shed 5 bases and J shed 5 bases, with 12 bases lying between them. The CDR3 contains 14 residues. CDR3 sequence: CASSLVAYNEKLFF. In DNA, the CDR3 is TGTGCCAGCAGCCTCGTGGCGTACAATGAAAAACTGTTTTTT.

The genes are TRBV5-6 and TRBJ2-7; the match to TRBD1 covers 9 bases. CDR3 length equals 14 residues. The ends lost 3 bases at V and 4 bases at J; junction bases unmatched: 5. Per germline, CDR1 SGHDT and CDR2 YYEEEE. Here the CDR3 reads CASSWGTGTYEQYF. CDR3 sequence (DNA): TGTGCCAGCAGCTGGGGGACAGGGACTTACGAGCAGTACTTC.

The gene calls are TRBV28 and TRBJ2-1; no definite D call. Germline CDR1 reads MDHEN; CDR2 reads SYDVKM. The CDR3 runs to 15 residues. V was trimmed by 2 bases and J by 2 bases, leaving 10 bases between them. The CDR3 DNA follows: TGTGCCAGCAGTTTAGGGCAGAATCCCTACAATGAGCAGTTCTTC. It yields the protein CASSLGQNPYNEQFF.

The chain employs TRBV4-2 and TRBJ2-7, with D perhaps given as TRBD1 or TRBD2 (5 bases each). The CDR3 is 15 residues long. Trimming left V 0 bases short and J 4 bases short, with 13 bases between. Germline lookup yields CDR1 LGHNA and CDR2 YNFKEQ. DNA for the CDR3: TGTGCCAGCAGCCAAGACTTCGACAGACTATACGAGCAGTACTTC. This sequence encodes CASSQDFDRLYEQYF.

The V call is TRBV5-1, the J call TRBJ2-2; D is unresolved. The length of the CDR3 is 13 residues. Germline values: CDR1 SGHRS, CDR2 YFSETQ. Deletions cut 0 bases from V and 5 bases from J, with 5 bases between. The CDR3 loop reads CASSLARTGELFF. The CDR3 coding sequence is TGCGCCAGCAGCTTGGCCAGGACCGGGGAGCTGTTTTTT. Complete variable domain (other parts from reference TRBV5-1 and TRBJ2-2): KAGVTQTPRYLIKTRGQQVTLSCSPISGHRSVSWYQQTPGQGLQFLFEYFSETQRNKGNFPGRFSGRQFSNSRSEMNVSTLELGDSALYLCASSLARTGELFFGEGSRLTVL.

The CDR3 protein is CASSLGLAVNTGELFF. The CDR3 DNA sequence: TGTGCCAGCAGTCTGGGACTAGCGGTGAACACCGGGGAGCTGTTTTTT. This chain uses TRBV27 with TRBJ2-2; 11 positions agree with TRBD2. V was clipped by 5 bases and J by 1 base; unmatched bases: 3. CDR3 length equals 16 residues. Germline CDR1 MNHEY, CDR2 SMNVEV (reference sequence).

The V and J genes are TRBV7-9 and TRBJ2-7; the D is unclear. Germline V CDR1 and CDR2: SEHNR, FQNEAQ (reference sequence). The CDR3 covers 13 residues. V gave up 5 bases and J gave up 5 bases, with 13 bases separating them. CDR3 coding DNA: TGTGCCAGCAGCATCATCAGCGTCAACGAGCAGTACTTC. Its translation: CASSIISVNEQYF.

As regards this clone: The sample has other DNA sequences that encode this CDR3 too. The chain combines TRBV28 with TRBJ2-7, with D possibly TRBD2 on 5 matching bases. Germline assignment: CDR1 MDHEN and CDR2 SYDVKM. Deletions cut 8 bases from V and 2 bases from J, with 13 bases between. The CDR3 contains 13 residues. The CDR3 DNA is TGTGCCAGCGGGCTAGCTGGGGCCTACGAGCAGTACTTC. Its protein product is CASGLAGAYEQYF.

V is TRBV11-2 and J is TRBJ2-7; D not certain. CDR1 and CDR2 from the germline V gene are SGHAT and FQNNGV. CDR3 size: 12 residues. Between the trimmed V and J ends, which lost 4 bases and 5 bases, there was a span of 9 bases. This CDR3 reads CASSSLADEQYF. The CDR3 DNA is TGTGCCAGCAGCTCCTTGGCGGACGAGCAGTACTTC.

The chain joins TRBV19 to TRBJ1-1; D ambiguous. The ends were cut back, 8 bases at V and 0 bases at J, with 16 bases in the middle. This CDR3 has 15 residues. CDR1 is LNHDA, CDR2 SQIVND, per germline (reference sequence). This CDR3 is CASRQRSLMNTEAFF. The CDR3 DNA is TGTGCCAGTCGGCAGCGTTCCCTAATGAACACTGAAGCTTTCTTT.

The chain uses TRBV27 and TRBJ2-5; perhaps TRBD2 as D (6 bases). The germline gives CDR1 MNHEY, CDR2 SMNVEV (reference sequence). This CDR3 spans 13 amino acids. The V end was cut by 5 bases, the J end by 7 bases, with 14 bases between. CDR3 sequence: CASSPLGGWTQYF. The DNA of the CDR3 is TGTGCCAGCAGTCCCCTCGGGGGTTGGACCCAGTACTTC.

Details on this clone: Given a much more abundant clone one base away, this may be a read error. The same CDR3 also results from other DNA sequences found in this sample. The chain combines TRBV5-4 with TRBJ2-5, with no clear D. Germline V gene sequence: CDR1 SGHNT, CDR2 YYREEE (reference sequence). This CDR3 is 13 amino acids long. Trimming left V 0 bases short and J 3 bases short, with 6 bases between. In DNA, the CDR3 is TGTGCCAGCAGCTTGGTGGCAGAAGAGACCCAGTACTTC. It codes for CASSLVAEETQYF.

The chain combines TRBV11-3 with TRBJ2-5; 8 bases are shared with TRBD2. CDR1 is SGHNT, CDR2 YENEEA, per germline. V shed 5 bases, J shed 4 bases, and the junction held 9 bases outside the gene matches. This CDR3 contains 15 residues. CDR3 protein: CASSPGGGDAETQYF. In DNA form, the CDR3 reads TGTGCCAGCAGCCCCGGGGGGGGAGACGCAGAGACCCAGTACTTC.

The chain recombines TRBV19 with TRBJ2-5; tentatively, D is TRBD2 (6 bases). Germline-derived CDR1 and CDR2 are LNHDA and SQIVND (reference sequence). The V and J ends lost 10 bases and 2 bases respectively, with 23 bases between them. The CDR3 runs to 16 residues. The CDR3 DNA sequence: TGTGCCACAATCGGGACTGGGACGGTAGATCAAGAGACCCAGTACTTC. It specifies CATIGTGTVDQETQYF. Looking up the rest from reference TRBV19 and TRBJ2-5 gives the full variable domain: DGGITQSPKYLFRKEGQNVTLSCEQNLNHDAMYWYRQDPGQGLRLIYYSQIVNDFQKGDIAEGYSVSREKKESFPLTVTSAQKNPTAFYLCATIGTGTVDQETQYFGPGTRLLVL.

This clone was observed a handful of times. The gene calls are TRBV30 and TRBJ1-2; D not certain. This CDR3 is built from 12 residues. Germline lookup yields CDR1 GTSNPN and CDR2 SVGIG (reference sequence). V dropped 2 bases and J dropped 5 bases, with 9 bases sitting between them. CDR3 nucleotides: TGTGCCTGGAGTCCGGGCTCATATGGCTACACCTTC. This translates into CAWSPGSYGYTF.

The V and J genes are TRBV11-2 and TRBJ2-3, with 8 bases that match TRBD1. The CDR3 is made up of 15 amino acids. J lost 1 base, V lost 5 bases, and 5 bases had no gene match. Germline CDR1 and CDR2: SGHAT and FQNNGV. DNA of the CDR3: TGTGCCAGCAGCCCCCCGGACAGGGGCACAGATACGCAGTATTTT. This translates into CASSPPDRGTDTQYF.

The chain couples TRBV5-4 to TRBJ2-3; D gene unclear. Per the germline V gene, CDR1 is SGHNT and CDR2 is YYREEE (reference sequence). V lost 1 base to trimming and J lost 5 bases, with 5 bases between them. The CDR3 runs to 12 residues. The CDR3 DNA is TGTGCCAGCAGCTTGCGTGGAGATACGCAGTATTTT. This translates into CASSLRGDTQYF.

J is TRBJ2-1 and V is TRBV27; unclear D gene. CDR3 length equals 11 residues. Looked up from germline, CDR1 is MNHEY and CDR2 is SMNVEV (reference sequence). V was clipped by 4 bases and J by 10 bases, with 8 bases between them. DNA of the CDR3: TGTGCCAGCAGTTCCCCCAAGGAGCAGTTCTTC. Translated, it gives CASSSPKEQFF.

V gene TRBV28 combines with J gene TRBJ2-5; D may correspond to TRBD1 or TRBD2 (6 bases each). The J call is in doubt because the DNA end fits TRBJ2-7 better. Germline V gives CDR1 MDHEN, CDR2 SYDVKM. CDR3 size: 14 residues. The CDR3: CASSPGGGYNEQYF. The CDR3 DNA is TGTGCCAGCAGTCCCGGAGGGGGGTACAACGAGCAGTACTTC.

The chain recombines TRBV7-6 with TRBJ2-7; perhaps TRBD2 as D (6 bases). Germline assignment: CDR1 SGHVS and CDR2 FNYEAQ. The CDR3 spans 17 residues. V lost 0 bases, J lost 2 bases, and 17 bases lay in between. The CDR3 DNA reads as TGTGCCAGCAGCTTAGCCTCGGGGATAGCGGTGACCTACGAGCAGTACTTC. Translated: CASSLASGIAVTYEQYF.

The rearrangement links TRBV25-1 to TRBJ1-6; perhaps TRBD1 as D (6 bases). Germline CDR1 and CDR2: MGHDK and SYGVNS. Trimming left V 6 bases short and J 9 bases short, with 15 bases between. This CDR3 has 14 residues. CDR3 loop: CASSAVGGVSPLHF. The CDR3, as DNA: TGTGCCAGCAGCGCGGTGGGGGGCGTTTCACCCCTCCACTTT.

The CDR3 loop reads CASRTSGTGSYEQYF. DNA of the CDR3: TGTGCCAGCCGGACTAGCGGAACGGGATCCTACGAGCAGTACTTC. V usage is TRBV28 and J usage is TRBJ2-7, with 10 bases lining up with TRBD2. V trimming: 8 bases; J trimming: 1 base; junction bases outside the gene matches: 8. In germline, CDR1 is MDHEN, CDR2 SYDVKM. The CDR3 covers 15 residues.

Only one count was recorded for this clone. The chain combines TRBV10-3 with TRBJ2-7, with TRBD2 identical over 10 bases. This CDR3 has 17 amino acids. In germline, CDR1 is ENHRY, CDR2 SYGVKD. The J segment lost 3 bases and the V segment lost 1 base, leaving 9 bases of the junction unmatched. The CDR3 loop is CAISEWLAGANGYEQYF. The CDR3 DNA is TGTGCCATCAGTGAGTGGCTAGCGGGAGCCAACGGCTACGAGCAGTACTTC.